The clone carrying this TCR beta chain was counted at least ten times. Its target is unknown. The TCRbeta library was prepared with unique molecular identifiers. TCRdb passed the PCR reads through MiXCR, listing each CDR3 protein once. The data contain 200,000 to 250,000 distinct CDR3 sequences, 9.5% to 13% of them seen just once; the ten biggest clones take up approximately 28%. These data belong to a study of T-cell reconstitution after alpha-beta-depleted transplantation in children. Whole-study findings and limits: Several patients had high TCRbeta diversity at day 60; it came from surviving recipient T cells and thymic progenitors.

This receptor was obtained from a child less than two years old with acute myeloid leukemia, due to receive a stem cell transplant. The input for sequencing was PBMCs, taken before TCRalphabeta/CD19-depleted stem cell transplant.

Here the CDR3 reads CAISEPGTGTGAYEQYF. CDR3 nucleotide sequence: TGTGCCATCAGTGAGCCCGGTACCGGGACAGGGGCCTACGAGCAGTACTTC. The gene calls are TRBV10-3 and TRBJ2-7, with 10 bases identical to TRBD1. J was trimmed by 2 bases and V by 2 bases; bases with no gene match: 9. CDR3 length: 17 residues. The germline CDR1 and CDR2 sequences are ENHRY and SYGVKD.